This T cell receptor (beta chain) was profiled in a study of response to subunit inactivated influenza vaccine. Study observations and caveats: A suggestion made by the authors is that each seasonal influenza vaccination recruits few new T cells.

This clonotype has just a few counts. Its target is unknown. One entry per CDR3 protein results from TCRdb running MiXCR on the RT-PCR reads. The sample has around 500,000 distinct CDR3 sequences; 10% to 11% are singletons. The V end was cut by 2 bases, the J end by 6 bases, with 20 bases between. Germline assignment: CDR1 SQVTM and CDR2 ANQGSEA. The CDR3 is 15 amino acids. This sequence originates from a man in his fifties who received an inactivated influenza vaccine. Here the sequenced sample was PBMCs from blood, taken roughly 48 days after vaccination. The chain has TRBV29-1 and TRBJ2-7, with D perhaps TRBD1 or TRBD2 (6 bases each). The CDR3 sequence: CSVEPPGASSGEQYF. The DNA of the CDR3 is TGCAGCGTTGAACCGCCGGGGGCTAGCTCTGGCGAGCAGTACTTC.